One sample yielded the 9 T cell receptor beta chains listed below, sequenced in a study of blood T cell repertoires in COVID-19. The assay was immunoSEQ multiplex PCR, and TCRdb's table has in-frame clones only and misses some. The table has approximately 330,000 clones, around 86% seen once. The sample comprised PBMCs or T cells enriched from blood (not recorded which). All receptors derive from a woman aged 40 to 50 with acute COVID-19.

This clone was seen just once. The chain recombines TRBV19 with TRBJ1-5; the match to TRBD1 covers 8 bases. Per germline, CDR1 LNHDA and CDR2 SQIVND (reference sequence). The CDR3 totals 14 residues. Trimming at V came to 6 bases and at J to 5 bases, leaving 6 bases not matched to a gene. The CDR3 here is CASRIGTGHQPQHF. In DNA form, the CDR3 reads TGTGCCAGTAGGATTGGGACAGGCCATCAGCCCCAGCATTTT.

J is TRBJ2-2 and V is TRBV6-2 or TRBV6-3; possible D gene TRBD2, 5 bases. V was trimmed by 1 base and J by 7 bases, leaving 7 bases between them. This CDR3 spans 13 amino acids. Germline-derived CDR1 and CDR2 are MNHEY and SVGEGT. CDR3 sequence (DNA): TGTGCCAGCAGTTACTGGGAGAACGGGGAGCTGTTTTTT. Translated, it gives CASSYWENGELFF.

V is TRBV11-1 and J is TRBJ2-5, with TRBD2 as a possible D gene (6 bases). Germline V gene lookup returns CDR1 SGHAT and CDR2 FQDESV (reference sequence). Trimming pared 5 bases from V and 1 base from J, leaving 17 bases between. CDR3 length: 16 amino acids. CDR3 sequence (DNA): TGTGCCAGCAGCCGCCGACTAGGAAGGGTCCAAGAGACCCAGTACTTC. It codes for CASSRRLGRVQETQYF.

The chain couples TRBV6-6 to TRBJ1-1; D call uncertain. Trimming took 7 bases from V and 4 from J, leaving 10 bases between them. The CDR3 runs 12 residues. The germline V gene encodes CDR1 MNHNY and CDR2 SVGAGI (reference sequence). The CDR3 DNA sequence: TGTGCCAGCACTAGGGCGGGCACTGAAGCTTTCTTT. Translating gives CASTRAGTEAFF.

V gene TRBV5-4 combines with J gene TRBJ2-3; the match to TRBD2 covers 9 bases. V was clipped by 4 bases and J by 10 bases; unmatched bases: 16. This CDR3 is built from 16 residues. The germline CDR1 and CDR2 sequences are SGHNT and YYREEE (reference sequence). The CDR3 bases are TGTGCCAGCAGCCTCGGAGGAGCGGGGGGTCCCCGTGCGCAGTATTTT. Translation: CASSLGGAGGPRAQYF. Full variable domain (remainder filled in from reference TRBV5-4 and TRBJ2-3): ETGVTQSPTHLIKTRGQQVTLRCSSQSGHNTVSWYQQALGQGPQFIFQYYREEENGRGNFPPRFSGLQFPNYSSELNVNALELDDSALYLCASSLGGAGGPRAQYFGPGTRLTVL.

The chain employs TRBV19 and TRBJ2-7; TRBD2 matches 9 bases. The J segment lost 0 bases and the V segment lost 5 bases, leaving 5 bases of the junction unmatched. This CDR3 is built from 15 residues. Germline V CDR1 and CDR2: LNHDA, SQIVND (reference sequence). DNA for the CDR3: TGTGCCAGTAGTTTGACTAGCGGCTTCTCCTACGAGCAGTACTTC. Protein sequence: CASSLTSGFSYEQYF.

This chain joins TRBV4-3 and TRBJ2-1, with 8 bases matching TRBD2. Per germline, CDR1 LGHNA and CDR2 YSLEER. This CDR3 spans 15 amino acids. J was trimmed by 6 bases and V by 1 base; bases with no gene match: 5. The CDR3, as DNA: TGCGCCAGCAGCCAAGGGGAGCGGGGGCCCAATGAGCAGTTCTTC. This codes for CASSQGERGPNEQFF.

The chain joins TRBV28 to TRBJ2-5; D is possibly TRBD2 (5 bases). V was pared by 6 bases and J by 5 bases, with 16 bases between. CDR1 is MDHEN, CDR2 SYDVKM, per germline. This CDR3 comprises 14 residues. The chain's CDR3 is CASRNGPGEETQYF. The DNA for the CDR3 is TGTGCCAGCAGGAATGGACCCGGGGAGGAGACCCAGTACTTC.

The V and J genes are TRBV7-9 and TRBJ1-6, with 9 bases fitting TRBD1. The CDR3 extends over 16 amino acids. In germline, CDR1 is SEHNR, CDR2 FQNEAQ (reference sequence). The V segment lost 3 bases and the J segment 8 bases; nucleotides outside the gene matches: 8. The CDR3 DNA sequence: TGTGCCAGCAGCTTGGGACAGGGATCTATGGATTCACCCCTCCACTTT. It is translated as CASSLGQGSMDSPLHF.